Following are 18 T cell receptor beta chains from one sample sequenced in a study of cytomegalovirus exposure and HLA in healthy donors. The PCR ran on 60 Vbeta and 13 Jbeta primers. Generated by immunoSEQ multiplex PCR, the TCRdb table keeps only in-frame clones and is missing some. The sample lists some 96,000 clones; more than 75% were seen once. The sequenced material came from PBMCs. The receptors here all came from a woman aged 60-75 years in good health and CMV-seronegative.

The V and J genes are TRBV18 and TRBJ1-1; 10 nucleotides align to TRBD1. The CDR3 is 16 residues long. The ends lost 0 bases at V and 0 bases at J; junction bases unmatched: 1. Germline V gene sequence: CDR1 KGHSH, CDR2 LQKENI. The CDR3 bases are TGTGCCAGCTCACCACCGGGACAGGGGTTGAACACTGAAGCTTTCTTT. Translation gives CASSPPGQGLNTEAFF. Drawing the rest from reference TRBV18 and TRBJ1-1, the complete variable domain is NAGVMQNPRHLVRRRGQEARLRCSPMKGHSHVYWYRQLPEEGLKFMVYLQKENIIDESGMPKERFSAEFPKEGPSILRIQQVVRGDSAAYFCASSPPGQGLNTEAFFGQGTRLTVV.

The chain joins TRBV19 to TRBJ2-7, with D possibly matching TRBD2 (6 bases). The germline V gene has CDR1 LNHDA and CDR2 SQIVND (reference sequence). CDR3 length: 14 amino acids. Trimming removed 6 bases at V and 5 bases at J, with 17 bases between. The CDR3 protein is CASREAGWTHEQYF. CDR3 nucleotides: TGTGCCAGTAGAGAGGCGGGGTGGACCCACGAGCAGTACTTC.

This rearrangement joins TRBV5-4 to TRBJ2-3; 9 nucleotides align to TRBD2. CDR1 and CDR2 from the germline V gene are SGHNT and YYREEE (reference sequence). V trimming: 4 bases; J trimming: 5 bases; junction bases outside the gene matches: 14. The CDR3 is 17 residues long. The CDR3 loop is CASSPVWLAGKQDTQYF. For the CDR3, the DNA is TGTGCCAGCAGCCCCGTTTGGCTAGCGGGAAAACAAGATACGCAGTATTTT. Full variable domain (missing parts from reference TRBV5-4 and TRBJ2-3): ETGVTQSPTHLIKTRGQQVTLRCSSQSGHNTVSWYQQALGQGPQFIFQYYREEENGRGNFPPRFSGLQFPNYSSELNVNALELDDSALYLCASSPVWLAGKQDTQYFGPGTRLTVL.

V usage is TRBV4-1 and J usage is TRBJ1-1; D call uncertain. V shed 1 base and J shed 1 base, with 13 bases lying between them. The CDR3 runs 16 residues. From germline, CDR1 is MGHRA and CDR2 YSYEKL. The CDR3 loop is CASSQGPGVTNTEAFF. The CDR3 DNA is TGCGCCAGCAGCCAAGGTCCCGGGGTAACGAACACTGAAGCTTTCTTT.

V is TRBV19 and J is TRBJ1-5, with a weak D call TRBD1 (6 bases). Between the trimmed V and J ends, which lost 7 bases and 5 bases, there was a span of 12 bases. Germline V gene lookup returns CDR1 LNHDA and CDR2 SQIVND (reference sequence). The CDR3 totals 13 residues. Here the CDR3 DNA reads TGTGCCAGTAATGAGGGGGTGGATCAGCCCCAGCATTTT. It translates to CASNEGVDQPQHF.

The V gene is TRBV13, the J gene TRBJ2-7, with D possibly matching TRBD1 (7 bases). Trimming took 5 bases from V and 3 from J, leaving 17 bases between them. CDR1 is PRHDT and CDR2 is FYEKMQ in the germline V gene (reference sequence). This CDR3 has 15 amino acids. Written as DNA, the CDR3 is TGTGCCAGCAGCACCAACAGGGGACTTAGCTACGAGCAGTACTTC. Its protein product is CASSTNRGLSYEQYF.

This chain uses TRBV28 with TRBJ1-5, with D perhaps matching TRBD1 (5 bases). Trimming left V 10 bases short and J 2 bases short, with 18 bases between. This CDR3 spans 15 amino acids. Germline V gene data show CDR1 as MDHEN and CDR2 as SYDVKM. CDR3 bases: TGTGCCATCACTTCCCAATGGGGGGGCAATCAGCCCCAGCATTTT. Translation gives CAITSQWGGNQPQHF.

This clone was found once. This chain connects TRBV4-1 to TRBJ2-1; the match to TRBD2 covers 14 bases. Germline CDR1 and CDR2: MGHRA and YSYEKL. Unmatched junction bases numbered 13, after V lost 0 bases and J lost 15 bases. The CDR3 covers 17 residues. CDR3 protein: CASSQDPTSGRALPGFF. CDR3 bases: TGCGCCAGCAGCCAAGATCCGACTAGCGGGAGGGCCTTACCAGGGTTCTTC.

This clone was counted between two and nine times. V gene TRBV18 combines with J gene TRBJ2-1, with 10 nucleotides matching TRBD2. The CDR3 is 15 amino acids. Trimming took 3 bases from V and 7 from J; bases not matched to a gene: 6. The germline gives CDR1 KGHSH, CDR2 LQKENI. The CDR3 region is CASSPLAGENNEQFF. CDR3 nucleotides: TGTGCCAGCTCACCTCTAGCGGGAGAAAATAATGAGCAGTTCTTC.

J is TRBJ1-5 and V is TRBV7-2; D call uncertain. The V gene lost 1 base and the J gene lost 4 bases, with 8 bases spanning the gap. The CDR3 totals 14 residues. The germline gives CDR1 SGHTA, CDR2 FQGNSA. The CDR3 loop reads CASSLDQRNQPQHF. The CDR3 coding sequence is TGTGCCAGCAGCTTAGACCAGCGGAATCAGCCCCAGCATTTT.

The J gene is TRBJ1-5, the V gene TRBV7-2; a weak D match, TRBD1 (5 bases). CDR1 is SGHTA, CDR2 FQGNSA, per germline. The germline V and J ends were trimmed by 5 bases and 4 bases, with 15 bases remaining between them. CDR3 length: 15 amino acids. CDR3 in amino acids: CASSPRAGGNQPQHF. As DNA, the CDR3 is TGTGCCAGCAGCCCCCGGGCCGGGGGAAATCAGCCCCAGCATTTT. The full variable domain, rest sourced from reference TRBV7-2 and TRBJ1-5, is GAGVSQSPSNKVTEKGKDVELRCDPISGHTALYWYRQSLGQGLEFLIYFQGNSAPDKSGLPSDRFSAERTGGSVSTLTIQRTQQEDSAVYLCASSPRAGGNQPQHFGDGTRLSIL.

The V call is TRBV21-1, the J call TRBJ2-7; the D segment call TRBD1 is taken from the table without a DNA check. TRBV21-1 is shown as a pseudogene. CDR3 length: 18 amino acids. The CDR3 sequence is CASSKTTGGGTGGYEQYF. The CDR3 DNA follows: TGTGCCAGCAGCAAGACGACCGGAGGAGGGACAGGGGGCTACGAGCAGTACTTC.

The chain is built from TRBV6-5 and TRBJ2-7; D is perhaps TRBD2 (5 bases). This CDR3 spans 13 amino acids. Germline assignment: CDR1 MNHEY and CDR2 SVGAGI. Trimming pared 2 bases from V and 1 base from J, leaving 6 bases between. CDR3 in DNA: TGTGCCAGCAGTTACGGGGAGTCCTACGAGCAGTACTTC. Translating it yields CASSYGESYEQYF.

V and J are TRBV19 and TRBJ2-3, with TRBD2 as a possible D gene (6 bases). Trimming stripped 8 bases from V and 0 bases from J, with 12 bases between. CDR1 is LNHDA, CDR2 SQIVND, per germline (reference sequence). The CDR3 is made up of 14 amino acids. The CDR3 region is CASAGFSSTDTQYF. CDR3 bases: TGTGCCAGTGCGGGGTTTTCTAGCACAGATACGCAGTATTTT.

The chain is built from TRBV19 and TRBJ2-2; a weak D match, TRBD1 (6 bases). This CDR3 contains 14 residues. The V gene's germline CDR1 is LNHDA and CDR2 SQIVND (reference sequence). Trimming took off 7 bases at V and 0 bases at J, with 9 bases between the two ends. CDR3 DNA: TGTGCCAGTAAGACAGGACCGAACACCGGGGAGCTGTTTTTT. Protein sequence: CASKTGPNTGELFF. The whole variable domain, remainder taken from reference TRBV19 and TRBJ2-2, is DGGITQSPKYLFRKEGQNVTLSCEQNLNHDAMYWYRQDPGQGLRLIYYSQIVNDFQKGDIAEGYSVSREKKESFPLTVTSAQKNPTAFYLCASKTGPNTGELFFGEGSRLTVL.

The chain uses TRBV7-9 and TRBJ1-1; TRBD1 matches 9 bases. V shed 1 base, J shed 3 bases, and the junction held 6 bases outside the gene matches. The CDR3 extends over 16 amino acids. Germline values: CDR1 SEHNR, CDR2 FQNEAQ (reference sequence). As DNA, the CDR3 is TGTGCCAGCAGCTTAGGGCCGGGACAGGGATACACTGAAGCTTTCTTT. Translating it yields CASSLGPGQGYTEAFF.

V gene TRBV18 combines with J gene TRBJ1-2, with TRBD1 identical over 8 bases. V shed 0 bases and J 5 bases; nucleotides not matched to a gene: 5. The CDR3 is 15 residues long. Germline V gene sequence: CDR1 KGHSH, CDR2 LQKENI. The CDR3 DNA is TGTGCCAGCTCACCACCGACAGGGGTGGTATATGGCTACACCTTC. Residues: CASSPPTGVVYGYTF.

The V and J genes are TRBV7-8 and TRBJ2-7; the match to TRBD1 covers 9 bases. Germline V lookup: CDR1 SGHVS, CDR2 FQNEAQ. The CDR3 runs 17 residues. The junction had 13 bases not matched to a gene; V was cut back by 2 bases and J by 5 bases. CDR3 coding DNA: TGTGCCAGCAGCTTACGGGGGAGGCGGACAGGGGTCCACGAGCAGTACTTC. Protein product: CASSLRGRRTGVHEQYF.